These T cell receptor beta chains were read from a single sample in a study of OX40 agonist ivuxolimab in advanced cancers. This table comes from immunoSEQ multiplex PCR, and its TCRdb copy is limited to in-frame clones, with some not included. Among just under 65,000 clones listed, 70% to 90% were seen once. The sample consisted of CD4+ or CD8+ T cells sorted from blood, taken in a trial of the OX40 agonist ivuxolimab. The receptors derive from an adult with an advanced solid tumor such as melanoma, head and neck, liver or kidney cancer. CDR3s include the opening cysteine and the closing phenylalanine or tryptophan. The D gene is left open where the match is weak. Clone size is given for some rows only: seen once, a few or many times, or a class if the clone is expanded.

. TRBJ1-1 . TRBV10-1 12 CASSDSVTEAFF TGCGCCAGCAGTGATTCTGTCACCGAAGCTTTCTTT
. TRBJ2-3 . TRBV6-5 15 CASSYANQGTDTQYF TGTGCCAGCAGTTACGCAAACCAAGGCACAGATACGCAGTATTTT
. TRBJ1-1 once TRBV28 14 CASRKRTAYTEAFF TGTGCCAGCAGAAAGAGGACAGCGTACACTGAAGCTTTCTTT
. TRBJ2-2 . TRBV5-1 16 CASSLLSGVSTGELFF TGCGCCAGCAGCTTGTTGTCCGGGGTTAGCACCGGGGAGCTGTTTTTT
TRBD1 TRBJ1-4 . TRBV28 14 CASRQDRGGEKLFF TGTGCCAGCAGACAGGACAGGGGCGGCGAAAAACTGTTTTTT
. TRBJ1-1 . TRBV2 14 CASSEAGRAAEAFF TGTGCCAGCAGTGAAGCAGGGAGGGCCGCTGAAGCTTTCTTT
. TRBJ2-1 . TRBV4-2 15 CASSQAVGLYNEQFF TGTGCCAGCAGCCAAGCCGTTGGTCTGTACAATGAGCAGTTCTTC
. TRBJ2-1 . TRBV5-4 18 CASSLGLGTVGSYNEQFF TGTGCCAGCAGCTTGGGTCTAGGGACCGTTGGCTCCTACAATGAGCAGTTCTTC
TRBD1 TRBJ1-1 . TRBV5-3 14 CARSPGTGGLEAFF TGTGCCAGAAGCCCCGGGACAGGGGGCTTGGAGGCTTTCTTT
. TRBJ1-2 . TRBV5-6 14 CASSSGRLYYGYTF TGTGCCAGCAGCTCCGGACGGCTCTACTATGGCTACACCTTC
. TRBJ1-6 . TRBV6-1 15 CASRLDGDYNSPLHF TGTGCCAGCAGACTGGACGGAGACTATAATTCACCCCTCCACTTT
. TRBJ1-1 . TRBV11-2 14 CASSLGQWGAEAFF TGTGCCAGCAGCTTAGGACAGTGGGGGGCTGAAGCTTTCTTT
TRBD2 TRBJ2-7 . TRBV11-2 15 CASRVDGTSGYEQYF TGTGCCAGCAGAGTAGACGGGACTAGCGGTTACGAGCAGTACTTC
. TRBJ1-2 . TRBV28 13 CASIPGQNYGYTF TGTGCCAGCATTCCAGGACAGAACTATGGCTACACCTTC
. TRBJ2-5 once TRBV9 14 CASSVLDTGETQYF TGTGCCAGCAGCGTACTGGACACGGGAGAGACCCAGTACTTC
TRBD2 TRBJ2-1 . TRBV7-2 13 CASSFILAGEQFF TGTGCCAGCAGCTTTATACTAGCGGGGGAGCAGTTCTTC
. TRBJ1-3 . TRBV2 16 CASSEARAVTGNTIYF TGTGCCAGCAGTGAAGCTCGAGCAGTGACTGGAAACACCATATATTTT
TRBD1 TRBJ1-1 . TRBV2 15 CASSGTGGLGTEAFF TGTGCCAGCAGTGGGACAGGGGGCTTGGGCACTGAAGCTTTCTTT
TRBD1 TRBJ1-1 . TRBV6-1 16 CASSGPAGQAPKGAFF TGTGCCAGCAGTGGCCCAGCGGGACAGGCCCCCAAAGGGGCTTTCTTT
. TRBJ1-2 . TRBV7-2 13 CASSFRGNYGYTF TGTGCCAGCAGTTTCAGGGGTAACTATGGCTACACCTTC
. TRBJ2-7 . TRBV18 15 CASSPQGSQLNEQYF TGTGCCAGCTCACCACAGGGGAGCCAGCTTAACGAGCAGTACTTC
. TRBJ1-3 . TRBV4-2 13 CASSRESGNTIYF TGTGCCAGCAGCCGCGAGTCTGGAAACACCATATATTTT
. TRBJ2-5 . TRBV5-6 15 CASSFSPGGIETQYF TGTGCCAGCAGCTTTTCCCCCGGGGGAATAGAGACCCAGTACTTC
. TRBJ1-1 . TRBV10-2 12 CASSALREEAFF TGCGCCAGCAGTGCTTTGAGGGAAGAAGCTTTCTTT
. TRBJ2-7 once TRBV27 13 CALNLGRFYEQYF TGTGCCCTTAACCTAGGGAGATTCTACGAGCAGTACTTC
. TRBJ2-2 once TRBV5-4 15 CASSGGLAATGELFF TGTGCCAGCAGCGGGGGGCTAGCAGCTACCGGGGAGCTGTTTTTT
TRBD2 TRBJ2-3 . TRBV5-1 16 CASSLEASGSTDTQYF TGCGCCAGCAGCCTGGAGGCTAGCGGGAGCACAGATACGCAGTATTTT
TRBD2 TRBJ2-7 . TRBV5-1 15 CASSSSTSGSNEQYF TGCGCCAGCAGCTCATCGACTAGCGGGAGCAACGAGCAGTACTTC
TRBD2 TRBJ2-3 . TRBV11-3 16 CASSLTSGSLTDTQYF TGTGCCAGCAGCTTGACTAGCGGGAGTCTCACAGATACGCAGTATTTT
. TRBJ1-3 . TRBV5-1 16 CASSLGIDRSGNTIYF TGCGCCAGCAGCTTGGGAATAGACAGGTCTGGAAACACCATATATTTT
TRBD1 TRBJ2-7 . TRBV5-1 16 CASSLGDMTGSDEQYF TGCGCCAGCAGCTTAGGGGATATGACAGGGTCGGACGAGCAGTACTTC
. TRBJ1-5 . TRBV15 19 CATSRVKPGQGMSNQPQHF TGTGCCACCAGCAGAGTGAAGCCGGGGCAGGGAATGAGCAATCAGCCCCAGCATTTT
. TRBJ1-3 . TRBV6-1 14 CASRVSISGNTIYF TGTGCCAGCAGGGTCTCGATCTCTGGAAACACCATATATTTT
TRBD2 TRBJ2-7 . TRBV5-1 16 CASSLTGTSGSYEQYF TGCGCCAGCAGCTTAACCGGGACTAGCGGATCCTACGAGCAGTACTTC
TRBD1 TRBJ1-2 . TRBV28 15 CASIAGDRGSYGYTF TGTGCCAGCATCGCCGGGGACAGGGGTTCGTATGGCTACACCTTC
TRBD2 TRBJ2-6 . TRBV4-1 17 CASSQEREGSGANVLTF TGCGCCAGCAGCCAAGAACGGGAGGGATCTGGGGCCAACGTCCTGACTTTC
. TRBJ2-5 . TRBV20-1 11 CSASGSETQYF TGCAGTGCTAGCGGAAGTGAGACCCAGTACTTC